The 27 T cell receptor beta chains presented below share a single source sample, sequenced in a study of blood T cell repertoires in COVID-19. Data came from immunoSEQ multiplex PCR; TCRdb stores just in-frame clones and leaves some out. The sample holds about 320,000 clones, about 82% seen once. Material: peripheral blood. The receptor source for this set is a woman in her forties or fifties with acute or convalescent COVID-19.

The V call is TRBV5-8, the J call TRBJ2-1; D unclear. Trimming removed 0 bases at V and 0 bases at J, with 10 bases between. CDR3 length equals 16 residues. Germline V gene data show CDR1 as SGHTS and CDR2 as YDEGEE. The CDR3: CASSLVAQHSYNEQFF. The DNA for the CDR3 is TGTGCCAGCAGCTTGGTAGCCCAACACTCCTACAATGAGCAGTTCTTC.

The genes are TRBV19 and TRBJ2-1, with D possibly matching TRBD2 (6 bases). The CDR3 spans 17 residues. Germline V gives CDR1 LNHDA, CDR2 SQIVND (reference sequence). Deletions cut 3 bases from V and 9 bases from J, with 24 bases between. For the CDR3, the DNA is TGTGCCAGTAGTATTTGGGGGGAGAAAGCGGGCGGACCTGAGCAGTTCTTC. This sequence encodes CASSIWGEKAGGPEQFF.

This clone has just a few counts. V is TRBV18 and J is TRBJ2-7; 7 nucleotides agree with TRBD1. The CDR3 has 15 residues. The V segment lost 3 bases and the J segment 3 bases; nucleotides outside the gene matches: 8. Germline assignment: CDR1 KGHSH and CDR2 LQKENI. CDR3 in DNA: TGTGCCAGCTCACCCGACAGGGAAGCGTTCTACGAGCAGTACTTC. Its protein product is CASSPDREAFYEQYF. Drawing the rest from reference TRBV18 and TRBJ2-7, the complete variable domain is NAGVMQNPRHLVRRRGQEARLRCSPMKGHSHVYWYRQLPEEGLKFMVYLQKENIIDESGMPKERFSAEFPKEGPSILRIQQVVRGDSAAYFCASSPDREAFYEQYFGPGTRLTVT.

A few counts support this clone. The chain employs TRBV18 and TRBJ2-7, with D perhaps TRBD1 (6 bases). Per the germline V gene, CDR1 is KGHSH and CDR2 is LQKENI. This CDR3 is 14 amino acids long. V dropped 0 bases and J dropped 5 bases, with 11 bases sitting between them. Written as DNA, the CDR3 is TGTGCCAGCTCACCACCAACAGGGTATGACGAGCAGTACTTC. Protein sequence: CASSPPTGYDEQYF. Supplemented by reference TRBV18 and TRBJ2-7, the full variable domain reads NAGVMQNPRHLVRRRGQEARLRCSPMKGHSHVYWYRQLPEEGLKFMVYLQKENIIDESGMPKERFSAEFPKEGPSILRIQQVVRGDSAAYFCASSPPTGYDEQYFGPGTRLTVT.

The CDR3 protein is CATSGIASGANVLTF. The CDR3 DNA is TGTGCCACCTCAGGGATCGCGTCTGGGGCCAACGTCCTGACTTTC. The chain is built from TRBV24-1 and TRBJ2-6; weak D call: TRBD1 (5 bases). The CDR3 loop spans 15 amino acids. Trimming shortened V by 9 bases and J by 1 base, and 12 bases separated the two germline ends. From germline, CDR1 is KGHDR and CDR2 SFDVKD.

The chain uses TRBV3-1 (or the pseudogene TRBV3-2) and TRBJ2-5, with 7 bases fitting TRBD2. V trimming: 2 bases; J trimming: 9 bases; junction bases outside the gene matches: 12. Germline V CDR1 and CDR2: LGHDT, YNNKEL (reference sequence). The CDR3 runs to 15 residues. The CDR3 is CASSQRRERSAAQYF. CDR3 nucleotides: TGTGCCAGCAGCCAAAGGCGGGAGCGGTCTGCGGCCCAGTACTTC.

DNA for the CDR3: TGTGCCAGCAGCTCCGTGGGGGGGGGTGGAAACACCATATATTTT. Translating gives CASSSVGGGGNTIYF. The V call is TRBV28, the J call TRBJ1-3, with D maybe TRBD1 (5 bases). Trimming took 6 bases from V and 3 from J, leaving 15 bases between them. The length of the CDR3 is 15 residues. Germline V gives CDR1 MDHEN, CDR2 SYDVKM.

For this clone: In the same sample, other DNA sequences code for this CDR3. This chain links TRBV24-1 with TRBJ2-2; D not certain. Trimming removed 6 bases at V and 2 bases at J, with 3 bases between. The CDR3 sequence is 12 residues long. From germline, CDR1 is KGHDR and CDR2 SFDVKD. Here the CDR3 DNA reads TGTGCCACCAGTCTAAACACCGGGGAGCTGTTTTTT. This gives the protein CATSLNTGELFF.

The V gene is TRBV7-3, the J gene TRBJ2-1, with D perhaps TRBD2 (5 bases). In germline, CDR1 is SGHTA, CDR2 FQGTGA. Trimming shortened V by 0 bases and J by 9 bases, and 18 bases separated the two germline ends. The length of the CDR3 is 16 residues. CDR3 region: CASSLTGAASRTEQFF. The CDR3 DNA reads as TGTGCCAGCAGCTTAACTGGAGCGGCGTCCCGGACTGAGCAGTTCTTC.

This rearrangement joins TRBV25-1 to TRBJ2-7, with D perhaps matching TRBD1 (5 bases). Between the trimmed V and J ends, which lost 6 bases and 3 bases, there was a span of 6 bases. Germline lookup yields CDR1 MGHDK and CDR2 SYGVNS. CDR3 length: 11 amino acids. The chain's CDR3 is CASSDSYEQYF. In DNA form, the CDR3 reads TGTGCCAGCAGCGACAGCTACGAGCAGTACTTC.

The chain carries TRBV5-1 and TRBJ2-2, with 8 bases lining up with TRBD2. Germline trimming cut 3 bases from V and 5 bases from J; bases unmatched to any gene: 3. Germline V CDR1 and CDR2: SGHRS, YFSETQ. The CDR3 spans 14 residues. CDR3 sequence: CASSSTSGTGELFF. In nucleotides, the CDR3 is TGCGCCAGCAGCTCAACTAGCGGTACCGGGGAGCTGTTTTTT. The whole variable domain, remainder taken from reference TRBV5-1 and TRBJ2-2, is KAGVTQTPRYLIKTRGQQVTLSCSPISGHRSVSWYQQTPGQGLQFLFEYFSETQRNKGNFPGRFSGRQFSNSRSEMNVSTLELGDSALYLCASSSTSGTGELFFGEGSRLTVL.

This clone was observed once. The chain carries TRBV19 and TRBJ2-2, with 10 bases aligning to TRBD2. Trimming removed 4 bases from V and 4 bases from J; junction bases left unmatched: 9. The V gene's germline CDR1 is LNHDA and CDR2 SQIVND (reference sequence). The length of the CDR3 is 17 residues. The DNA of the CDR3 is TGTGCCAGTAGTAGGCTAGCGGGAGTATTTAGCACCGGGGAGCTGTTTTTT. It encodes CASSRLAGVFSTGELFF.

V gene TRBV24-1 combines with J gene TRBJ2-3; 9 bases agree with TRBD2. V lost 4 bases to trimming and J lost 0 bases; unmatched junction nucleotides: 13. The CDR3 runs to 19 residues. Germline CDR1 reads KGHDR; CDR2 reads SFDVKD. The CDR3 spells CATSDGISSGIFSTDTQYF. The CDR3 DNA follows: TGTGCCACCAGTGACGGTATATCTAGCGGGATTTTTAGCACAGATACGCAGTATTTT.

The CDR3 spells CASSPGTGNIQYF. In nucleotides, the CDR3 is TGTGCCAGCAGCCCGGGGACAGGGAACATTCAGTACTTC. V gene TRBV7-3 combines with J gene TRBJ2-4; TRBD1 matches at 9 bases. The V gene's germline CDR1 is SGHTA and CDR2 FQGTGA. Trimming took 5 bases from V and 7 from J; bases not matched to a gene: 3. This CDR3 has 13 residues.

This clone was seen only once. The chain couples TRBV27 to TRBJ2-1, with 10 bases identical to TRBD2. CDR3 length: 15 amino acids. Germline V gene data show CDR1 as MNHEY and CDR2 as SMNVEV (reference sequence). The V segment lost 5 bases and the J segment 2 bases; nucleotides outside the gene matches: 3. CDR3: CASSLAGVAYNEQFF. DNA of the CDR3: TGTGCCAGCAGTCTAGCGGGAGTGGCCTACAATGAGCAGTTCTTC.

This chain connects TRBV5-1 to TRBJ2-1; no firm D call. The CDR3 runs 17 residues. The germline V gene encodes CDR1 SGHRS and CDR2 YFSETQ. Trimming took off 2 bases at V and 0 bases at J, with 15 bases between the two ends. The CDR3 bases are TGCGCCAGCAGCTTCAGGTTTGTCTCTACCTCCTACAATGAGCAGTTCTTC. This gives the protein CASSFRFVSTSYNEQFF.

The chain couples TRBV5-1 to TRBJ1-1; TRBD1 matches at 8 bases. V dropped 1 base and J dropped 5; count of bases not matched to a gene: 7. CDR1 is SGHRS, CDR2 YFSETQ, per germline. This CDR3 spans 15 amino acids. The CDR3 sequence is CASSLSDRGQTEAFF. The CDR3, as DNA: TGCGCCAGCAGCTTGTCTGACAGGGGCCAAACTGAAGCTTTCTTT.

V usage is TRBV5-8 and J usage is TRBJ2-1; unclear D gene. Germline V gene data show CDR1 as SGHTS and CDR2 as YDEGEE. V dropped 4 bases and J dropped 5 bases, with 7 bases sitting between them. This CDR3 has 12 residues. The CDR3 DNA follows: TGTGCCAGCAGCCCGCGTAACAATGAGCAGTTCTTC. Encoded protein: CASSPRNNEQFF.

V gene TRBV5-1 combines with J gene TRBJ2-7; possibly TRBD2 for D (5 bases). The CDR3 runs to 14 residues. Germline CDR1 reads SGHRS; CDR2 reads YFSETQ. V gave up 0 bases and J gave up 6 bases, with 13 bases separating them. CDR3 bases: TGCGCCAGCAGCTTGGAGAGCCGCGCGGGCGAGCAGTACTTC. Translated: CASSLESRAGEQYF.

V and J are TRBV9 and TRBJ2-1; tentative D call: TRBD2 (5 bases). The CDR3 spans 16 residues. Trimming pared 0 bases from V and 2 bases from J, leaving 12 bases between. CDR1 SGDLS and CDR2 YYNGEE come from the germline V gene. The CDR3 is CASSVGVGAPYNEQFF. In nucleotides, the CDR3 is TGTGCCAGCAGCGTAGGCGTGGGAGCACCCTACAATGAGCAGTTCTTC. Variable domain in full (rest from reference TRBV9 and TRBJ2-1): DSGVTQTPKHLITATGQRVTLRCSPRSGDLSVYWYQQSLDQGLQFLIQYYNGEERAKGNILERFSAQQFPDLHSELNLSSLELGDSALYFCASSVGVGAPYNEQFFGPGTRLTVL.

This chain connects TRBV5-1 to TRBJ2-7; 9 bases align to TRBD1. V lost 2 bases to trimming and J lost 1 base; unmatched junction nucleotides: 10. Germline loops: CDR1 SGHRS, CDR2 YFSETQ. The CDR3 runs 17 residues. The CDR3 sequence is CASSFQPGTGLSYEQYF. CDR3 coding DNA: TGCGCCAGCAGCTTCCAACCCGGGACAGGGTTGTCCTACGAGCAGTACTTC.

The V call is TRBV27, the J call TRBJ2-1, with D tentatively TRBD1 (5 bases). Germline V lookup: CDR1 MNHEY, CDR2 SMNVEV (reference sequence). The CDR3 runs 17 residues. Trimming left V 3 bases short and J 2 bases short, with 17 bases between. This CDR3 is CASSFIMGQRAYNEQFF. The CDR3 nucleotides are TGTGCCAGCAGTTTCATTATGGGGCAGCGAGCCTACAATGAGCAGTTCTTC.

This clone has just a few counts. The chain couples TRBV19 to TRBJ1-5; no clear D. The CDR3 is 13 residues long. V dropped 10 bases and J dropped 2 bases, with 12 bases sitting between them. Germline V gene data show CDR1 as LNHDA and CDR2 as SQIVND (reference sequence). CDR3 protein: CATHDWGNQPQHF. The CDR3 bases are TGTGCCACCCACGACTGGGGCAATCAGCCCCAGCATTTT.

V usage is TRBV5-4 and J usage is TRBJ2-1; possibly TRBD2 for D (5 bases). The CDR3 loop spans 16 amino acids. V dropped 3 bases and J dropped 2 bases, with 15 bases sitting between them. Per the germline V gene, CDR1 is SGHNT and CDR2 is YYREEE (reference sequence). The CDR3 region is CASSSPLLGTYNEQFF. DNA for the CDR3: TGTGCCAGCAGCTCGCCCTTACTAGGAACCTACAATGAGCAGTTCTTC.

In this sample, this clone turned up once. The chain joins TRBV23-1 to TRBJ2-3; TRBD1 is a possible D gene (5 bases). TRBV23-1 is labeled an ORF, and its function is uncertain. CDR3 length equals 15 residues. V lost 2 bases and J 2 bases, leaving 11 bases between the germline ends. The CDR3 here is CASSQGAGYTDTQYF. In DNA, the CDR3 is TGCGCCAGCAGTCAAGGGGCAGGGTACACAGATACGCAGTATTTT.

Concerning this clone: The sample has other DNA sequences that encode this CDR3 too. The chain has TRBV28 and TRBJ1-5; D remains ambiguous. CDR3 size: 12 residues. CDR1 is MDHEN, CDR2 SYDVKM, per germline. Trimming cost V 1 base and J 6 bases, with 4 bases left between them. The CDR3 reads CASSLSGQPQHF. CDR3 DNA sequence: TGTGCCAGCAGTTTATCGGGTCAGCCCCAGCATTTT.

This clone was recorded once. This rearrangement joins TRBV11-3 to TRBJ2-1; 8 bases match TRBD2. The CDR3 extends over 15 amino acids. V was clipped by 5 bases and J by 9 bases; unmatched bases: 12. CDR1 is SGHNT, CDR2 YENEEA, per germline. CDR3 bases: TGTGCCAGCAGCCCGGGGGGGGGCGTCAGCGGTGAGCAGTTCTTC. This codes for CASSPGGGVSGEQFF.